A single sample is the source of the 6 T cell receptor beta chains below, sequenced in a study of blood T cells in healthy people across ages. Primers used in a second PCR of about 6 to 11 cycles were a sample-barcoded 5' primer and a J-beta primer mix. TCRdb processed the 5' RACE reads anew with MiXCR; each CDR3 protein has one entry. The table records around 710,000 distinct CDR3 sequences, roughly 41% of them present only once. Input material: blood. These receptors all stem from an older woman in good health.

V is TRBV10-3 and J is TRBJ2-5; 10 bases fit TRBD1. Germline loops: CDR1 ENHRY, CDR2 SYGVKD. V lost 8 bases and J lost 11; bases outside the gene matches: 11. The length of the CDR3 is 13 residues. In DNA form, the CDR3 reads TGTGCCATCGGTGGGACAGGGGAGGACAAGCAGTACTTC. Translated, it gives CAIGGTGEDKQYF.

A remark on this clonotype: Germline and junction disagree at one end, which may indicate a read error. CDR3 in amino acids: CTSMRTGLYEQYF. CDR3 nucleotides: TGTACCAGCATGAGGACAGGCCTCTACGAGCAGTACTTC. V gene TRBV6-2 or TRBV6-3 combines with J gene TRBJ2-7; 7 bases fit TRBD1. CDR1 is MNHEY, CDR2 SVGEGT, per germline. The CDR3 is made up of 13 amino acids.

The J gene is TRBJ2-4, the V gene TRBV6-2 or TRBV6-3, with 8 bases lining up with TRBD1. The J call is doubtful: the DNA matches TRBJ2-5 better. Germline CDR1 reads MNHEY; CDR2 reads SVGEGT. The CDR3 has 16 residues. For the CDR3, the DNA is TGTGCCAGCAGTTACTCGAGGACAGGGAGCTCAGAGACCCAGTACTTC. Translating gives CASSYSRTGSSETQYF.

Worth noting for this clonotype: One end of the junction does not line up with germline, which may come from a read error. The chain has TRBV7-2 and TRBJ2-7; tentative D call: TRBD1 (5 bases). CDR1 is SGHTA, CDR2 FQGNSA, per germline. The CDR3 consists of 15 residues. CDR3 DNA: TGTGTCAGCAGCTTATGGGGCGGATCAACCTACGAGCAGTACTTC. Its translation is CVSSLWGGSTYEQYF.

There are a few counts of this clonotype. J is TRBJ1-2 and V is TRBV29-1, with a weak D call TRBD1 (5 bases). Germline V CDR1 and CDR2: SQVTM, ANQGSEA. The CDR3 consists of 14 residues. The ends were cut back, 2 bases at V and 3 bases at J, with 13 bases in the middle. The CDR3 loop is CSVEPTGLYYGYTF. The CDR3 coding sequence is TGCAGCGTTGAACCAACAGGTCTTTACTATGGCTACACCTTC.

The CDR3 reads CASSQVQGGNTEAFF. DNA of the CDR3: TGTGCCAGCAGCCAAGTTCAGGGTGGAAACACTGAAGCTTTCTTT. The chain recombines TRBV14 with TRBJ1-1; TRBD1 might be the D (5 bases). V was cut by 1 base and J by 2 bases, with 11 bases left in between. From germline, CDR1 is SGHDN and CDR2 FVKESK. This CDR3 has 15 amino acids.